The 20 T cell receptor beta chains listed next were all sequenced from one sample in a study of CD8 T cells in Susac syndrome. RNA amounts of 0.5 to 1 ug underwent reverse transcription with random hexamers. One entry per CDR3 protein results from TCRdb running MiXCR on the immunoSEQ multiplex PCR reads. The top ten clones hold approximately 0.42% of a sample with about 83,000 distinct CDR3 sequences, approximately 96% of them seen once. Sequencing was carried out using CD8+ T cells from PBMCs. The receptor source for this set is a human donor with Susac syndrome.

This clonotype was observed a few times. This sequence joins TRBV6-5 and TRBJ1-6; 9 nucleotides align to TRBD1. V trimming: 4 bases; J trimming: 5 bases; junction bases outside the gene matches: 0. Germline CDR1 reads MNHEY; CDR2 reads SVGAGI. The CDR3 extends over 14 amino acids. In DNA form, the CDR3 reads TGTGCCAGCAGTTGGGACAGGGATAATTCACCCCTCCACTTT. Translating it yields CASSWDRDNSPLHF.

V gene TRBV20-1 combines with J gene TRBJ2-1; D is unclear. Trimming pared 3 bases from V and 4 bases from J, leaving 10 bases between. Germline assignment: CDR1 DFQATT and CDR2 SNEGSKA (reference sequence). The CDR3 contains 13 residues. The CDR3: CSARVGNYNEQFF. The CDR3 DNA sequence: TGCAGTGCTAGGGTGGGGAATTACAATGAGCAGTTCTTC.

A note on this clonotype: The junction does not match germline at one end; this may be a read error. This rearrangement joins TRBV27 to TRBJ1-1; D perhaps matches TRBD1 (5 bases). From germline, CDR1 is MNHEY and CDR2 SMNVEV (reference sequence). The CDR3 sequence is 10 residues long. CDR3 protein: CASRPRGRNF. Here the CDR3 DNA reads TGTGCCAGCAGACCTAGGGGACGGAACTTT.

V is TRBV20-1 and J is TRBJ1-5; TRBD1 is a possible D gene (5 bases). Germline lookup yields CDR1 DFQATT and CDR2 SNEGSKA (reference sequence). This CDR3 spans 15 amino acids. Trimming stripped 2 bases from V and 1 base from J, with 12 bases between. CDR3 amino acids: CSARYGRASNQPQHF. CDR3 sequence (DNA): TGCAGTGCTAGATACGGCAGGGCCAGCAATCAGCCCCAGCATTTT.

The genes are TRBV24-1 and TRBJ2-3, with a possible D match to TRBD1 (5 bases). Trimming cost V 2 bases and J 4 bases, with 12 bases left between them. Germline loops: CDR1 KGHDR, CDR2 SFDVKD. CDR3 length: 15 amino acids. The CDR3 region has the DNA TGTGCCACCAGTGATTGGCCCCAGGGCCCAGATACGCAGTATTTT. It specifies CATSDWPQGPDTQYF.

V and J are TRBV13 and TRBJ2-6; D not certain. CDR1 and CDR2 (germline): PRHDT, FYEKMQ (reference sequence). There are 15 residues in the CDR3. V gave up 3 bases and J gave up 0 bases, with 6 bases separating them. The CDR3 bases are TGTGCCAGCAGCTTTCGGAGCTCTGGGGCCAACGTCCTGACTTTC. It translates to CASSFRSSGANVLTF.

This chain uses TRBV20-1 with TRBJ2-7; D is undetermined. V lost 1 base to trimming and J lost 6 bases, with 7 bases between them. Germline CDR1 is DFQATT and CDR2 is SNEGSKA (reference sequence). There are 11 residues in the CDR3. The CDR3 nucleotides are TGCAGTGCTAGAGGTCGGCGCGAGCAGTACTTC. It is translated as CSARGRREQYF.

This chain joins TRBV18 and TRBJ2-7; maybe TRBD1 (5 bases). The germline gives CDR1 KGHSH, CDR2 LQKENI. V was shortened by 3 bases and J by 0 bases, with 9 bases between the two germline ends. This CDR3 has 14 amino acids. The CDR3 is CASSPPRDSYEQYF. The CDR3 nucleotides are TGTGCCAGCTCACCCCCCAGGGACTCCTACGAGCAGTACTTC.

This clonotype was detected only once. This chain uses TRBV4-3 with TRBJ2-1; no firm D call. The length of the CDR3 is 13 residues. In germline, CDR1 is LGHNA, CDR2 YSLEER. V was pared by 1 base and J by 7 bases, with 8 bases between. In nucleotides, the CDR3 is TGCGCCAGCAGCCAAGGGGCCGGGAATGAGCAGTTCTTC. Translation gives CASSQGAGNEQFF.

This chain links TRBV5-4 with TRBJ1-5; a possible D gene is TRBD1 (6 bases). This CDR3 comprises 12 residues. Per the germline V gene, CDR1 is SGHNT and CDR2 is YYREEE (reference sequence). Trimming stripped 5 bases from V and 5 bases from J, with 8 bases between. In DNA form, the CDR3 reads TGTGCCAGCAGTAGGGGGGATCAGCCCCAGCATTTT. Its translation: CASSRGDQPQHF.

The chain is built from TRBV29-1 and TRBJ2-5, with TRBD1 matching 11 bases. This CDR3 has 15 residues. V shed 5 bases, J shed 2 bases, and the junction held 7 bases outside the gene matches. Germline CDR1 is SQVTM and CDR2 is ANQGSEA. The CDR3 DNA is TGCAGCGTTCTACCGAGGGACAGGGGGCAAGAGACCCAGTACTTC. It encodes CSVLPRDRGQETQYF.

The V gene is TRBV20-1, the J gene TRBJ2-1; 10 nucleotides agree with TRBD2. With 5 bases clipped from V and 7 bases from J, the junction kept 5 bases outside the gene matches. The CDR3 consists of 13 residues. CDR1 and CDR2 (germline): DFQATT, SNEGSKA (reference sequence). The CDR3 DNA is TGCAGTGCTTTTCCGACTAGCGGGAATGAGCAGTTCTTC. This translates into CSAFPTSGNEQFF.

The rearrangement uses TRBV20-1 and TRBJ1-2; 7 bases match TRBD1. Per germline, CDR1 DFQATT and CDR2 SNEGSKA (reference sequence). The CDR3 is 13 residues long. J was trimmed by 3 bases and V by 1 base; bases with no gene match: 2. The CDR3: CSARGGQHYGYTF. CDR3 nucleotide sequence: TGCAGTGCTAGAGGGGGACAGCACTATGGCTACACCTTC.

The genes are TRBV28 and TRBJ2-2; no definite D call. Trimming pared 3 bases from V and 8 bases from J, leaving 7 bases between. This CDR3 region has 12 residues. CDR1 is MDHEN and CDR2 is SYDVKM in the germline V gene. The CDR3 region is CASSFPPGELFF. In DNA, the CDR3 is TGTGCCAGCAGTTTCCCCCCGGGGGAGCTGTTTTTT.

The DNA for the CDR3 is TGTGCCAGCACCGGGGCTAGGGGCGAGCAGTACTTC. Its translation: CASTGARGEQYF. This chain uses TRBV12-3 or TRBV12-4 with TRBJ2-7; D could derive from TRBD1 or TRBD2 (5 bases each). Between the trimmed V and J ends, which lost 7 bases and 6 bases, there was a span of 13 bases. The CDR3 contains 12 residues.

V usage is TRBV29-1 and J usage is TRBJ2-1; D unresolved. V was pared by 6 bases and J by 8 bases, with 11 bases between. This CDR3 is built from 11 residues. Per germline, CDR1 SQVTM and CDR2 ANQGSEA. In DNA, the CDR3 is TGCAGCGTCAATCCAATGGATGAGCAGTTCTTC. This sequence encodes CSVNPMDEQFF.

The V and J genes are TRBV7-3 and TRBJ2-3; 12 bases match TRBD2. Unmatched junction bases numbered 20, after V lost 5 bases and J lost 2 bases. CDR1 is SGHTA and CDR2 is FQGTGA in the germline V gene. The CDR3 totals 21 residues. The CDR3 here is CASSPCARWLAGGPTTDTQYF. CDR3 nucleotide sequence: TGTGCCAGCAGCCCTTGTGCCAGGTGGCTAGCGGGGGGGCCTACCACAGATACGCAGTATTTT.

The chain links TRBV29-1 to TRBJ1-3; a possible D gene is TRBD1 (6 bases). CDR1 is SQVTM, CDR2 ANQGSEA, per germline. V was clipped by 7 bases and J by 3 bases, with 13 bases between them. This CDR3 spans 13 amino acids. Written as DNA, the CDR3 is TGCAGCGGACTGGACAGTAATGGAAACACCATATATTTT. Translated, it gives CSGLDSNGNTIYF.

This clonotype was observed a handful of times. The V call is TRBV4-2, the J call TRBJ2-5, with 11 bases aligning to TRBD1. This CDR3 comprises 15 residues. V lost 4 bases, J lost 5 bases, and 6 bases stayed unmatched. Germline CDR1 is LGHNA and CDR2 is YNFKEQ. CDR3 loop: CASSPGTGGGETQYF. In DNA form, the CDR3 reads TGTGCCAGCAGCCCCGGGACAGGGGGTGGGGAGACCCAGTACTTC.

The gene calls are TRBV6-6 and TRBJ1-5; no reliable D call. The CDR3 is made up of 12 amino acids. CDR1 is MNHNY and CDR2 is SVGAGI in the germline V gene (reference sequence). The V end was cut by 11 bases, the J end by 7 bases, with 15 bases between. DNA for the CDR3: TGTGCCGGCGGTTGGGAGGGACAGCCCCAGCATTTT. Protein product: CAGGWEGQPQHF.